This T cell receptor (beta chain) comes out of a study of Ad26.COV2.S vaccination and SARS-CoV-2 variants. Across the whole study: The study gave Ad26.COV2.S intramuscularly, once or twice 56 days apart.

V lost 8 bases and J 4 bases, leaving 12 bases between the germline ends. Germline V lookup: CDR1 SGHTA, CDR2 FQGNSA. The CDR3 extends over 12 amino acids. The sample's treatment: around 19 received Ad26.COV2.S at low or high dose, single or two shots; several received placebo; per-sample allocation not given. Repertoires come from day 63 after the first vaccine or placebo injection. TCRdb keeps only in-frame clones here, not all; method: immunoSEQ multiplex PCR. The table includes hundreds of thousands of clones, 89% detected once. Sequencing was performed on peripheral blood, taken in a trial of Ad26.COV2.S vaccine versus placebo. This chain links TRBV7-2 with TRBJ2-7; D is uncertain. The TCR originated in a person between 18 and 59 years old who received the Ad26.COV2.S COVID-19 vaccine or a placebo. The CDR3 DNA reads TGTGCCAGCTCCGCCGCCGGGTACGAGCAGTACTTC. This gives the protein CASSAAGYEQYF.